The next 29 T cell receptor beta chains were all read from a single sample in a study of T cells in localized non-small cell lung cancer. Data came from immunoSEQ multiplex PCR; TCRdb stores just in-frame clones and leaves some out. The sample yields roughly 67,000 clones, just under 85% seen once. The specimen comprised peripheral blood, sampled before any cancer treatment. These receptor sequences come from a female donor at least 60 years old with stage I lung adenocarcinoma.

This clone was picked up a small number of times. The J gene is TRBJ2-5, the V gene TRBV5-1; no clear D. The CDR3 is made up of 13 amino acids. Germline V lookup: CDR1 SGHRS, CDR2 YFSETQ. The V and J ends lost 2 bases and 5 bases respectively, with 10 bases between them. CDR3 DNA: TGCGCCAGCAGCTTAGACTTGCGGGAGACCCAGTACTTC. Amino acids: CASSLDLRETQYF. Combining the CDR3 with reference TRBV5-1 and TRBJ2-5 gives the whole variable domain KAGVTQTPRYLIKTRGQQVTLSCSPISGHRSVSWYQQTPGQGLQFLFEYFSETQRNKGNFPGRFSGRQFSNSRSEMNVSTLELGDSALYLCASSLDLRETQYFGPGTRLLVL.

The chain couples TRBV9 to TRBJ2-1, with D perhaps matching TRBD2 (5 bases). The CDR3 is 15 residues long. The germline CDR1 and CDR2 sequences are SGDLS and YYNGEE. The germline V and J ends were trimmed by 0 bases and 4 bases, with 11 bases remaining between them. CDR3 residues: CASSVDSGLYNEQFF. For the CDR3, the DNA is TGTGCCAGCAGCGTAGACAGCGGACTTTACAATGAGCAGTTCTTC.

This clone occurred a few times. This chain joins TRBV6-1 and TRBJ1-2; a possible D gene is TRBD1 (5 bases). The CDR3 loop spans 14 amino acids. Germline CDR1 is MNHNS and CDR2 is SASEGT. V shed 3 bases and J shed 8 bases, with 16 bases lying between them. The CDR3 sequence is CASSDNVGPGGYTF. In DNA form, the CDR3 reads TGTGCCAGCAGTGATAACGTTGGGCCAGGGGGCTACACCTTC.

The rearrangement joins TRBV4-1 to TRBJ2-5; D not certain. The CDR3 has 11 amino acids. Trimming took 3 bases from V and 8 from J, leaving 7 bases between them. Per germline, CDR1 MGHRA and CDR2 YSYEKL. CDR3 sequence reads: CASSHLGTQYF. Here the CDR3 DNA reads TGCGCCAGCAGCCATTTAGGCACCCAGTACTTC.

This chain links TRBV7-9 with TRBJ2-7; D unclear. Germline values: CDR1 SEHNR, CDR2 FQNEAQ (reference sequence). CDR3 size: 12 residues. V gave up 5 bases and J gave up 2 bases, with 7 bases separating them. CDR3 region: CASSLTPYEQYF. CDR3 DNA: TGTGCCAGCAGCCTTACGCCCTACGAGCAGTACTTC.

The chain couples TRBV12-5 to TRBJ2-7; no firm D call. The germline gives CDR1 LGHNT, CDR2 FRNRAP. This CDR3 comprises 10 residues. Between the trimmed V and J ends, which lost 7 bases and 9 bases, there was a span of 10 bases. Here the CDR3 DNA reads TGTGCTAGTGCCCCATCTGGGCAGTACTTC. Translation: CASAPSGQYF.

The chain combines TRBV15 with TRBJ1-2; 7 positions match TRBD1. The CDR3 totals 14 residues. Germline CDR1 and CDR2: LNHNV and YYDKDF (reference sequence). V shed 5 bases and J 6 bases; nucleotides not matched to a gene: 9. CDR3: CATSREQGIDGYTF. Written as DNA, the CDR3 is TGTGCCACCAGCCGGGAACAGGGGATTGATGGCTACACCTTC.

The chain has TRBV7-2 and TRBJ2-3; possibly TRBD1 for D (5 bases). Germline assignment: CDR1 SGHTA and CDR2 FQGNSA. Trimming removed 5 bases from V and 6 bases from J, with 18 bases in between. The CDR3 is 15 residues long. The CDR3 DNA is TGTGCCAGCAGCCCTAGACAGTTAGGTTCGGATACGCAGTATTTT. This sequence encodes CASSPRQLGSDTQYF.

CDR3 sequence (DNA): TGTGCCAGCAGCCCGAGGGCGTGGGCCGGAGGCACCATATATTTT. It is translated as CASSPRAWAGGTIYF. This chain joins TRBV11-2 and TRBJ1-3; D gene uncertain. The germline CDR1 and CDR2 sequences are SGHAT and FQNNGV. CDR3 length: 15 amino acids. The germline V and J ends were trimmed by 5 bases and 9 bases, with 20 bases remaining between them.

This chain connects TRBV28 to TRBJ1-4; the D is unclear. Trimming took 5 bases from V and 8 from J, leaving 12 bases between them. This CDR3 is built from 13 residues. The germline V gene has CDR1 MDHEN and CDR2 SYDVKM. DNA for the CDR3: TGTGCCAGCAGTGGGAGCGCTGGGGAAAAACTGTTTTTT. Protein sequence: CASSGSAGEKLFF.

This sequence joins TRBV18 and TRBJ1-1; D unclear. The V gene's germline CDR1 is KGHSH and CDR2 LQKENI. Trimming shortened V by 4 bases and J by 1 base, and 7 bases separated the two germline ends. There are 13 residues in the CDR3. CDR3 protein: CASSLSRNTEAFF. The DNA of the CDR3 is TGTGCCAGCTCACTCAGCCGGAACACTGAAGCTTTCTTT.

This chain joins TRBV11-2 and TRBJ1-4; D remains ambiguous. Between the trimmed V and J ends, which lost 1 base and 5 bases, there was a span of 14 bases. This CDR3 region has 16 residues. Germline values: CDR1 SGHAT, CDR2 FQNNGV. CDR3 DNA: TGTGCCAGCAGCTTAGGACCCGGTCAGGAGAATGAAAAACTGTTTTTT. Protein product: CASSLGPGQENEKLFF.

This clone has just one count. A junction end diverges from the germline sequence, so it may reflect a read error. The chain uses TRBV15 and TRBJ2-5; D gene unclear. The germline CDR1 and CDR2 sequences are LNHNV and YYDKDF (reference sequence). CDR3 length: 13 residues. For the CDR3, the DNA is TGTGCCACCAGCCGAGATCAACGAGAGACCCAGTACTTC. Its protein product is CATSRDQRETQYF.

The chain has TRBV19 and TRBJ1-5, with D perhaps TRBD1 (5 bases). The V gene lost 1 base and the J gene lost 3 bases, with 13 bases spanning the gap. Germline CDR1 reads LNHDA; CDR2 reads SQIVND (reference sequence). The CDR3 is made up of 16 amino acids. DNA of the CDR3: TGTGCCAGTAGTATAGGCAGACAGAGTTACAATCAGCCCCAGCATTTT. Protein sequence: CASSIGRQSYNQPQHF.

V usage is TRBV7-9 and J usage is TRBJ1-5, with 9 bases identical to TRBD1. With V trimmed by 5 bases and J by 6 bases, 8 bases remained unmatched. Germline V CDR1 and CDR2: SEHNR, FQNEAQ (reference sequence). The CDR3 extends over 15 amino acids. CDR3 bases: TGTGCCAGCAGCCCCCCGGGACAGGGAGGTCAGCCCCAGCATTTT. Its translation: CASSPPGQGGQPQHF.

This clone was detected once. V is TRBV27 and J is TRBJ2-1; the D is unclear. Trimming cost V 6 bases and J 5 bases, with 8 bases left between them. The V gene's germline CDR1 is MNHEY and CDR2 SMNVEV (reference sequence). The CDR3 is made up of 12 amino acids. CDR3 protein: CASSVSNNEQFF. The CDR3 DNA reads TGTGCCAGCAGCGTAAGTAACAATGAGCAGTTCTTC.

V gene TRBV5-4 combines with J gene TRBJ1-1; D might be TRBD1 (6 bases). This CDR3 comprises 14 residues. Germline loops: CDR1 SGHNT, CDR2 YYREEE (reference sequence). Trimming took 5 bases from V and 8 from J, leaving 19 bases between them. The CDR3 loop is CASSSWGAWAEAFF. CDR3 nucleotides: TGTGCCAGCAGTTCTTGGGGGGCTTGGGCAGAAGCTTTCTTT.

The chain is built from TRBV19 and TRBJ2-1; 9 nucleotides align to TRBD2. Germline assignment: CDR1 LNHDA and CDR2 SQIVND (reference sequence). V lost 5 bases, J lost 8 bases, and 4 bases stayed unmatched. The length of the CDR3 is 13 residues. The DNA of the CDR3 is TGTGCCAGTAGTCCAAGGACTAGCGATGAGCAGTTCTTC. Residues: CASSPRTSDEQFF.

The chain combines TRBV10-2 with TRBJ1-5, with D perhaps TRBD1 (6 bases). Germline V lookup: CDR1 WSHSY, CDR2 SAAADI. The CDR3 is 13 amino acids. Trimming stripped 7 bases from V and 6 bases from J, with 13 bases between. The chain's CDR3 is CASTPSGAQPQHF. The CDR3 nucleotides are TGCGCCAGCACTCCCTCGGGGGCTCAGCCCCAGCATTTT.

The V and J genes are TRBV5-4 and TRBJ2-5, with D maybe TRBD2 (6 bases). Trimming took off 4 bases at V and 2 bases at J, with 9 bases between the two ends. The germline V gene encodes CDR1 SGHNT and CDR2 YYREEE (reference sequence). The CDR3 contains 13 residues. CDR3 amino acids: CASSASVQETQYF. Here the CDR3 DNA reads TGTGCCAGCAGCGCTAGCGTTCAAGAGACCCAGTACTTC.

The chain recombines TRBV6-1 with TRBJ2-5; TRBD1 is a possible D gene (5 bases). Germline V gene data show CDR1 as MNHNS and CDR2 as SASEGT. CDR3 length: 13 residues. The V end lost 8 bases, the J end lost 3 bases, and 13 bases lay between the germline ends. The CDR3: CASGWLGEETQYF. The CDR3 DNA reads TGTGCCAGCGGATGGCTAGGGGAAGAGACCCAGTACTTC.

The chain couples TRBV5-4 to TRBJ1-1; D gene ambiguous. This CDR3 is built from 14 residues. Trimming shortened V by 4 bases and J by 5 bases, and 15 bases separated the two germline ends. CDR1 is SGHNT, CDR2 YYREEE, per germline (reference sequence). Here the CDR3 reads CASSISGTKTEAFF. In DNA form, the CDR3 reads TGTGCCAGCAGCATCTCGGGCACGAAGACTGAAGCTTTCTTT. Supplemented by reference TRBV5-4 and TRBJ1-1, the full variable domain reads ETGVTQSPTHLIKTRGQQVTLRCSSQSGHNTVSWYQQALGQGPQFIFQYYREEENGRGNFPPRFSGLQFPNYSSELNVNALELDDSALYLCASSISGTKTEAFFGQGTRLTVV.

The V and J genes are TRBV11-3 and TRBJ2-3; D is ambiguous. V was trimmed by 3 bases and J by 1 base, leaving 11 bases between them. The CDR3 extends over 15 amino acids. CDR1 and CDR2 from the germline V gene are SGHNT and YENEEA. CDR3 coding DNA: TGTGCCAGCAGCTTGAGTTTTAGAGGCACAGATACGCAGTATTTT. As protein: CASSLSFRGTDTQYF.

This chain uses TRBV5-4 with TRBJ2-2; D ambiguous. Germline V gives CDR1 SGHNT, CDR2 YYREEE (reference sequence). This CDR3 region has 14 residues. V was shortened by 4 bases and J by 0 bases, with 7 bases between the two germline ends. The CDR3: CASSGITNTGELFF. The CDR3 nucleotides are TGTGCCAGCAGCGGGATCACGAACACCGGGGAGCTGTTTTTT.

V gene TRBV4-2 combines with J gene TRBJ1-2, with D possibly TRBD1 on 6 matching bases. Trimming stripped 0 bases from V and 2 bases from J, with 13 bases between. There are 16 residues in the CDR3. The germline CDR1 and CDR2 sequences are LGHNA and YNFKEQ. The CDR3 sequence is CASSQDPAGANYGYTF. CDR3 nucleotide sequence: TGTGCCAGCAGCCAAGATCCGGCAGGGGCGAACTATGGCTACACCTTC.

CDR3 amino acids: CAIKRGLHTEAFF. In DNA form, the CDR3 reads TGTGCCATCAAGAGGGGTCTGCACACTGAAGCTTTCTTT. V usage is TRBV27 and J usage is TRBJ1-1; a possible D gene is TRBD1 (5 bases). The V end was cut by 10 bases, the J end by 3 bases, with 15 bases between. The CDR3 runs 13 residues. Germline V gene sequence: CDR1 MNHEY, CDR2 SMNVEV (reference sequence).

CDR3 nucleotide sequence: TGTGCCAGCACCCTAGAGGGCAGCTCCAATCAGCCCCAGCATTTT. Its protein product is CASTLEGSSNQPQHF. The chain couples TRBV2 to TRBJ1-5; D not certain. Germline V gene lookup returns CDR1 SNHLY and CDR2 FYNNEI. This CDR3 region has 15 residues. With 7 bases removed from V and 3 bases from J, the gap between germline ends came to 16 bases.

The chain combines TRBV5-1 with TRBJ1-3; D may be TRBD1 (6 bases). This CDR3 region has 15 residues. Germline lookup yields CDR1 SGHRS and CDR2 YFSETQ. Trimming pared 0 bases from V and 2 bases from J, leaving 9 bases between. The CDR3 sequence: CASSLGGQTGNTIYF. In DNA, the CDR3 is TGCGCCAGCAGCTTGGGGGGGCAGACTGGAAACACCATATATTTT. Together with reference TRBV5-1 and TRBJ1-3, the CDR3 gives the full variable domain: KAGVTQTPRYLIKTRGQQVTLSCSPISGHRSVSWYQQTPGQGLQFLFEYFSETQRNKGNFPGRFSGRQFSNSRSEMNVSTLELGDSALYLCASSLGGQTGNTIYFGEGSWLTVV.

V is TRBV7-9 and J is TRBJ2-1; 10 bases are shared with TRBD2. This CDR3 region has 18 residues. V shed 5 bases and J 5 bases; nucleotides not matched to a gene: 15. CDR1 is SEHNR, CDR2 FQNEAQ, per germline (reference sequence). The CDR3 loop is CASSALGPVAGGHNEQFF. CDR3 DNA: TGTGCCAGCAGCGCTTTAGGTCCCGTAGCGGGAGGCCACAATGAGCAGTTCTTC.